This T cell receptor beta chain comes out of a study of shared T cell receptors in the human thymus. Clones were sequenced by immunoSEQ multiplex PCR, and TCRdb holds only the in-frame ones, with some missing. Among more than 300,000 clones listed, approximately 95% were seen once. V lost 3 bases and J 5 bases, leaving 14 bases between the germline ends. Germline CDR1 is SGDLS and CDR2 is YYNGEE. This CDR3 has 14 amino acids. The TCR sequence derives from a human donor. J is TRBJ2-5 and V is TRBV9; tentatively, D is TRBD2 (7 bases). Sequenced material: thymocytes. The CDR3 sequence: CASSAWGGAETQYF. The CDR3 DNA reads as TGTGCCAGCAGCGCTTGGGGGGGCGCGGAGACCCAGTACTTC.